One sample yielded the 17 T cell receptor beta chains listed below, sequenced in a study of T-cell memory formation after mild COVID-19 listed by TCRdb under 2021. Libraries were constructed by 5' RACE. Sequencer: Illumina NovaSeq 6000. The raw public reads went through TCRdb reprocessing: fastp at Q25, MiXCR clone calling, in-frame beta chains kept. Identical CDR3 proteins give one entry, which carries the most common genes and DNA. Present in this sample are 400,000 to 500,000 distinct CDR3 sequences, 20% to 30% of which were seen just once. The ten largest clonotypes hold around 8.8% of the sample. The sequencing sample was made of PBMCs or a T cell subset sorted from them (not recorded which). Receptors originate from an adult woman who had mild COVID-19 (a few samples of this study predate the infection). The sample titles of this study are shuffled in the database, so cell type and time point are left out; the donor was told from shared clones.

This clonotype was seen a few times. The chain carries TRBV24-1 and TRBJ2-3, with no clear D. The CDR3 has 15 residues. The ends were cut back, 0 bases at V and 2 bases at J, with 8 bases in the middle. Germline V gene sequence: CDR1 KGHDR, CDR2 SFDVKD. DNA for the CDR3: TGTGCCACCAGTGATTTGGGGCCTGACACAGATACGCAGTATTTT. Translating gives CATSDLGPDTDTQYF.

V usage is TRBV12-3 or TRBV12-4 and J usage is TRBJ2-3; 12 bases are shared with TRBD2. The CDR3 spans 15 residues. Unmatched junction bases numbered 4, after V lost 5 bases and J lost 4 bases. CDR3: CASSRLAGVPDTQYF. The CDR3 nucleotides read TGTGCCAGCAGTCGACTAGCGGGAGTCCCAGATACGCAGTATTTT.

The V gene is TRBV30, the J gene TRBJ2-5, with a tentative D call TRBD2 (6 bases). V gave up 3 bases and J gave up 4 bases, with 21 bases separating them. The CDR3 is made up of 16 amino acids. Per the germline V gene, CDR1 is GTSNPN and CDR2 is SVGIG (reference sequence). The CDR3 here is CAWSGSLGVGGETQYF. The CDR3 DNA is TGTGCCTGGAGCGGCTCACTCGGGGTGGGAGGAGAGACCCAGTACTTC.

The chain has TRBV29-1 and TRBJ1-2; no clear D gene. Per germline, CDR1 SQVTM and CDR2 ANQGSEA. This CDR3 is 14 amino acids long. Trimming stripped 3 bases from V and 1 base from J, with 12 bases between. The CDR3 spells CSVDSASHNYGYTF. The CDR3 nucleotides read TGCAGCGTTGATTCGGCCTCTCATAACTATGGCTACACCTTC.

The rearrangement links TRBV9 to TRBJ1-2; the match to TRBD1 covers 11 bases. The CDR3 extends over 15 amino acids. Germline CDR1 is SGDLS and CDR2 is YYNGEE. V was clipped by 5 bases and J by 1 base; unmatched bases: 4. The CDR3 nucleotides are TGTGCCAGCAGTACGGGACAGGGGGGTAACTATGGCTACACCTTC. Protein sequence: CASSTGQGGNYGYTF.

The V call is TRBV24-1, the J call TRBJ2-7, with D perhaps TRBD1 (6 bases). Germline loops: CDR1 KGHDR, CDR2 SFDVKD. The ends were cut back, 4 bases at V and 1 base at J, with 10 bases in the middle. The CDR3 runs to 14 residues. The DNA for the CDR3 is TGTGCCACCAGTGAGTCGACAGGTTCCTACGAGCAGTACTTC. Protein sequence: CATSESTGSYEQYF.

The chain carries TRBV29-1 and TRBJ2-1; no definite D call. Trimming took 7 bases from V and 3 from J, leaving 13 bases between them. CDR1 and CDR2 from the germline V gene are SQVTM and ANQGSEA. The CDR3 contains 13 residues. The CDR3 loop reads CSGRRGDYNEQFF. CDR3 coding DNA: TGCAGCGGCCGCCGAGGCGACTACAATGAGCAGTTCTTC.

This chain uses TRBV6-5 with TRBJ2-1; the D is unclear. From germline, CDR1 is MNHEY and CDR2 SVGAGI. CDR3 size: 13 residues. V dropped 6 bases and J dropped 5 bases, with 11 bases sitting between them. CDR3 in amino acids: CASRAYKHNEQFF. The CDR3 DNA reads TGTGCCAGCAGGGCATATAAACACAATGAGCAGTTCTTC.

This clonotype was detected only a few times. V usage is TRBV5-1 and J usage is TRBJ2-1; 8 bases agree with TRBD2. Trimming took 5 bases from V and 9 from J; bases not matched to a gene: 10. Germline values: CDR1 SGHRS, CDR2 YFSETQ. This CDR3 is 14 amino acids long. The CDR3 loop is CASSYSGAGSEQFF. CDR3 bases: TGCGCCAGCAGTTATAGCGGGGCGGGGAGTGAGCAGTTCTTC.

This clonotype has only a few counts. The rearrangement uses TRBV7-9 and TRBJ2-1, with a tentative D call TRBD2 (6 bases). CDR3 length: 14 amino acids. Germline CDR1 SEHNR, CDR2 FQNEAQ (reference sequence). V lost 1 base, J lost 10 bases, and 14 bases lay in between. The CDR3 DNA reads as TGTGCCAGCAGCTTAGGCCGGGACGGAGGGGAGCAGTTCTTC. Protein product: CASSLGRDGGEQFF.

This clonotype was seen more than once but under ten times. The V call is TRBV29-1, the J call TRBJ2-4, with a weak D call TRBD2 (5 bases). Germline loops: CDR1 SQVTM, CDR2 ANQGSEA. This CDR3 contains 13 residues. The V gene lost 7 bases and the J gene lost 2 bases, with 12 bases spanning the gap. The CDR3 sequence: CSATTGSKNIQYF. The CDR3, as DNA: TGCAGCGCCACGACGGGATCCAAAAACATTCAGTACTTC.

This clonotype was seen only a few times. The J gene is TRBJ2-7, the V gene TRBV5-1, with D possibly being TRBD2 (7 bases). Per germline, CDR1 SGHRS and CDR2 YFSETQ. The CDR3 covers 15 residues. Trimming removed 3 bases from V and 4 bases from J, with 17 bases in between. The CDR3 coding sequence is TGCGCCAGCAGCTGGGAGGCGGGGGCGGATTACGAGCAGTACTTC. It is translated as CASSWEAGADYEQYF.

This clonotype turned up a few times. The chain employs TRBV24-1 and TRBJ2-1; 11 bases line up with TRBD2. The V gene's germline CDR1 is KGHDR and CDR2 SFDVKD. Losses at the gene ends were 3 bases for V and 9 bases for J; bases not matched to a gene: 6. The length of the CDR3 is 15 residues. The DNA for the CDR3 is TGTGCCACCAGTGATCCCGACCTAGCGGGAGGTGAGCAGTTCTTC. As protein: CATSDPDLAGGEQFF.

This clonotype turned up a few times. The J gene is TRBJ2-7, the V gene TRBV24-1; 9 nucleotides agree with TRBD1. Germline V gene sequence: CDR1 KGHDR, CDR2 SFDVKD. The V gene end was trimmed by 4 bases and the J gene end by 3 bases; junction bases not matched to a gene: 9. This CDR3 contains 16 residues. CDR3 residues: CATSERPGTGRYEQYF. The CDR3 DNA reads TGTGCCACCAGTGAGCGTCCCGGGACAGGGCGCTACGAGCAGTACTTC.

This rearrangement joins TRBV12-3 or TRBV12-4 to TRBJ1-2, with 10 bases that match TRBD1. Germline trimming cut 5 bases from V and 4 bases from J; bases unmatched to any gene: 4. The CDR3 totals 14 residues. The chain's CDR3 is CASSRRTGGYGYTF. The CDR3 coding sequence is TGTGCCAGCAGTCGACGGACAGGGGGCTATGGCTACACCTTC.

This clonotype was counted between two and nine times. CDR3 DNA sequence: TGCAGTGCTGCAACCGGGACTACCCGAGGCAATGAGCAGTTCTTC. Its translation: CSAATGTTRGNEQFF. The chain employs TRBV20-1 and TRBJ2-1, with 7 positions matching TRBD2. CDR3 size: 15 residues. After removal of 5 bases from V and 6 bases from J, the junction contained 13 bases not matched to a gene. From germline, CDR1 is DFQATT and CDR2 SNEGSKA (reference sequence).

This clonotype was seen a few times. CDR3 coding DNA: TGTGCCAGCAGCATCAGGGGAAACGAGAACACTGAAGCTTTCTTT. Translation gives CASSIRGNENTEAFF. The chain carries TRBV9 and TRBJ1-1; TRBD1 is a possible D gene (6 bases). The CDR3 is 15 amino acids. The germline V and J ends were trimmed by 4 bases and 1 base, with 14 bases remaining between them. Germline V gene lookup returns CDR1 SGDLS and CDR2 YYNGEE.